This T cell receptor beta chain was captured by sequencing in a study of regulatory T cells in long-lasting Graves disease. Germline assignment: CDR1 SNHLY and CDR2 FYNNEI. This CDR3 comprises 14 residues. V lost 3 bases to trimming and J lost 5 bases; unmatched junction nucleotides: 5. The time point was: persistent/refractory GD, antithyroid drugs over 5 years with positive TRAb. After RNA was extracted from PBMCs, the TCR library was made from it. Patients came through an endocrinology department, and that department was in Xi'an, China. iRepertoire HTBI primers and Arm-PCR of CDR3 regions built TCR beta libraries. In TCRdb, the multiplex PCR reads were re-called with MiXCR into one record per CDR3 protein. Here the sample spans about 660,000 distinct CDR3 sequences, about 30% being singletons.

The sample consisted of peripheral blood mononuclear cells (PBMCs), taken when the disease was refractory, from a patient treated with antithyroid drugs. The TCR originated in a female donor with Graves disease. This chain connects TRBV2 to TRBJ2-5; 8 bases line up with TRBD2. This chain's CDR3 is CASSEREVRETQYF. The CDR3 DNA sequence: TGTGCCAGCAGTGAGCGGGAGGTCCGGGAGACCCAGTACTTC.